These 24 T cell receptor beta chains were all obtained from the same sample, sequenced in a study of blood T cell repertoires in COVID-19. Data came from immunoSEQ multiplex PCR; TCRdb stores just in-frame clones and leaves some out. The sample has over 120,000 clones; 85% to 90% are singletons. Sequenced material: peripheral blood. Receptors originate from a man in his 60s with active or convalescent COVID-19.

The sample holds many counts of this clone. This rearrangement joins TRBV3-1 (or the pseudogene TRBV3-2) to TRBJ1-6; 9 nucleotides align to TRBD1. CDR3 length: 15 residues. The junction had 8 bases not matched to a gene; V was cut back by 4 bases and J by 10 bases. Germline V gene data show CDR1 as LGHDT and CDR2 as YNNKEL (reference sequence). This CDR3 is CASSLRDRDDSPLHF. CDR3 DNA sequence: TGTGCCAGCAGCCTCCGGGACAGGGACGACTCACCCCTCCACTTT.

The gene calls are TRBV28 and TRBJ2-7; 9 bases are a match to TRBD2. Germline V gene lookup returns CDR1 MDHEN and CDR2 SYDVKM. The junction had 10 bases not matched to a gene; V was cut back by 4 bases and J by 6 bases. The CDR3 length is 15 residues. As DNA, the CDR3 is TGTGCCAGCAGTTCCGGTAGCGGGAGTCTCGGCGAGCAGTACTTC. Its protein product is CASSSGSGSLGEQYF.

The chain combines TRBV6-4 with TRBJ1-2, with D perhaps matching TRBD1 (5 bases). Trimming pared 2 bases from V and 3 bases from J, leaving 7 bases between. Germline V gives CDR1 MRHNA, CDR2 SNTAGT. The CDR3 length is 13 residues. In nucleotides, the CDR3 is TGTGCCAGCAGTGACGGGGGGTACTATGGCTACACCTTC. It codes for CASSDGGYYGYTF.

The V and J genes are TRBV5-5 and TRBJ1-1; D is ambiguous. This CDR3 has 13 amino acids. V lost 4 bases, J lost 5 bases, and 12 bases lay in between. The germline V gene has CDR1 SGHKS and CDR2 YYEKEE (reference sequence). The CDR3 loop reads CASSLLVVTEAFF. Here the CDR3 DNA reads TGTGCCAGCAGCCTTCTAGTGGTGACTGAAGCTTTCTTT.

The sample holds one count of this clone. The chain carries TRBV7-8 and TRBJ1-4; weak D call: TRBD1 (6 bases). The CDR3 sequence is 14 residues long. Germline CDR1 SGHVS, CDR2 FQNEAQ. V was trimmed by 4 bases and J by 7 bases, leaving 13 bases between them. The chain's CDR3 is CASSYPGVGEKLFF. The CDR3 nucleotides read TGTGCCAGCAGCTACCCAGGGGTGGGTGAAAAACTGTTTTTT.

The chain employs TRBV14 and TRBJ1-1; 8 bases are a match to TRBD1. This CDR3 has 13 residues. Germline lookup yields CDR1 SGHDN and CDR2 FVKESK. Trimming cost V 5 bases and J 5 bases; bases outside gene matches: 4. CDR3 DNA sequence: TGTGCCAGCAGCTTTACAGGGGGTACTGAAGCTTTCTTT. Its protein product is CASSFTGGTEAFF.

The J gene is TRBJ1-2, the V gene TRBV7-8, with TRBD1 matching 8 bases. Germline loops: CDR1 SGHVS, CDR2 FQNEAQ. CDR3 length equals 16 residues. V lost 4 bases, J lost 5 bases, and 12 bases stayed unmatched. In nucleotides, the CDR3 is TGTGCCAGCAGCTCCGAGGGTTCGGACAGGGTTTATGGCTACACCTTC. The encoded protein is CASSSEGSDRVYGYTF.

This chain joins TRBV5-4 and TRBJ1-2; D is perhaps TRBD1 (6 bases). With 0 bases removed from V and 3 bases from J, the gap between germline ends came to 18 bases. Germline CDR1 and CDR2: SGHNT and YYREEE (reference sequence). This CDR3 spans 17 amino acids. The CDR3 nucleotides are TGTGCCAGCAGCTTGGGAGGTGGGCAGGGGTTGTACTATGGCTACACCTTC. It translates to CASSLGGGQGLYYGYTF.

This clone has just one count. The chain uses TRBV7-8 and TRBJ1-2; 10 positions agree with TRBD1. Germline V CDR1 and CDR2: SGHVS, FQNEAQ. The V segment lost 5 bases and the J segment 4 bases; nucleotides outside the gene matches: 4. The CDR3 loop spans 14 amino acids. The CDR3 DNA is TGTGCCAGCAGCCGACAGGGGGCTGGCTATGGCTACACCTTC. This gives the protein CASSRQGAGYGYTF.

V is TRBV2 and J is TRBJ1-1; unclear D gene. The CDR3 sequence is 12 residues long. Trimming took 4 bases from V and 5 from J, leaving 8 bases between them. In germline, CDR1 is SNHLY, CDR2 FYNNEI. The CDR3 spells CASSVDKTEAFF. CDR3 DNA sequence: TGTGCCAGCAGTGTCGACAAGACTGAAGCTTTCTTT.

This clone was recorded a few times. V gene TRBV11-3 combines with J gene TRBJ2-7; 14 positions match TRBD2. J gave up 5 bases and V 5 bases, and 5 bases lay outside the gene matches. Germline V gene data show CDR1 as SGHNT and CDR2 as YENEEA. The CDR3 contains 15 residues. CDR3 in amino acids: CASSLGLAGVDEQYF. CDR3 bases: TGTGCCAGCAGCCTGGGACTAGCGGGAGTTGACGAGCAGTACTTC.

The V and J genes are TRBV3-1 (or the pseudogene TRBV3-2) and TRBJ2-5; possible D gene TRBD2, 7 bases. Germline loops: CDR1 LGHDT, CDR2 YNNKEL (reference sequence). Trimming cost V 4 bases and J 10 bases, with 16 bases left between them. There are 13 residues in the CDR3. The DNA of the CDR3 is TGTGCCAGCAGCCCGGCTATAGGGGGGGTCCAGTACTTC. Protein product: CASSPAIGGVQYF.

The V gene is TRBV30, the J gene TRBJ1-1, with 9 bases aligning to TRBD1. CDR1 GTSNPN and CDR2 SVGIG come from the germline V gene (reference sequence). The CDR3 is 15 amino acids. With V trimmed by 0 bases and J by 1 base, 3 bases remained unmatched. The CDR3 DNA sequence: TGTGCCTGGAGTGTACGGGACAGGGAGAACACTGAAGCTTTCTTT. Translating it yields CAWSVRDRENTEAFF.

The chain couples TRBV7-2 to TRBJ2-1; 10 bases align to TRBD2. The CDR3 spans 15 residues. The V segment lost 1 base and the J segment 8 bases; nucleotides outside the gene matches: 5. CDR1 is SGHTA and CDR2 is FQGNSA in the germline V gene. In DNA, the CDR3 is TGTGCCAGCAGCTTAGGGCTAGCGGGGGTCGATGAGCAGTTCTTC. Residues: CASSLGLAGVDEQFF. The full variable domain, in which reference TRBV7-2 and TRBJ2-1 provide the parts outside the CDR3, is GAGVSQSPSNKVTEKGKDVELRCDPISGHTALYWYRQSLGQGLEFLIYFQGNSAPDKSGLPSDRFSAERTGGSVSTLTIQRTQQEDSAVYLCASSLGLAGVDEQFFGPGTRLTVL.

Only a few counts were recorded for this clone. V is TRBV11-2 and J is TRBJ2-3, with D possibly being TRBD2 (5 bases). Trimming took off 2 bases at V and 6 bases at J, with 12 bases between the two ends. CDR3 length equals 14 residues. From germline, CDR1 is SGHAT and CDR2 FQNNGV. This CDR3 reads CASSLNWPGDTQYF. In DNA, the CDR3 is TGTGCCAGCAGCTTAAATTGGCCGGGGGATACGCAGTATTTT.

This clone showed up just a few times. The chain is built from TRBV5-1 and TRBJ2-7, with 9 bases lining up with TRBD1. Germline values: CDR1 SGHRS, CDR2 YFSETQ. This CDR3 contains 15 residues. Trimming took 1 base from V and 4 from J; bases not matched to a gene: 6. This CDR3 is CASSLITGGGYEQYF. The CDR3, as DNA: TGCGCCAGCAGCTTGATAACAGGGGGCGGGTACGAGCAGTACTTC.

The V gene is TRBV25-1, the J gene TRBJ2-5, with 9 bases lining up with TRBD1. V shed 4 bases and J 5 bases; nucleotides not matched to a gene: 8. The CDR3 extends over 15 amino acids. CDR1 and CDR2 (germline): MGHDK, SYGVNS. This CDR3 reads CASSVQGALGETQYF. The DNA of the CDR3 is TGTGCCAGCAGTGTACAGGGGGCGTTGGGGGAGACCCAGTACTTC.

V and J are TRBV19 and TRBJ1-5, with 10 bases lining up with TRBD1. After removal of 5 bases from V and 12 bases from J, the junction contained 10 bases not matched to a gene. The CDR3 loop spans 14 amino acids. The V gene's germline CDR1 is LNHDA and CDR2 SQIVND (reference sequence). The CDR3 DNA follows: TGTGCCAGTAGTCCCACGGGACAGGGGATCGGCCAGCATTTT. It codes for CASSPTGQGIGQHF.

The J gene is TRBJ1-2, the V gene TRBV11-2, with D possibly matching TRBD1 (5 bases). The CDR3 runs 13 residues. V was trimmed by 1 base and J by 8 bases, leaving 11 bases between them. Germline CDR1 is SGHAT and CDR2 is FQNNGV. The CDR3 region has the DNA TGTGCCAGCAGCTTAGTGCGTCAGGGAGGCTACACCTTC. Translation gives CASSLVRQGGYTF.

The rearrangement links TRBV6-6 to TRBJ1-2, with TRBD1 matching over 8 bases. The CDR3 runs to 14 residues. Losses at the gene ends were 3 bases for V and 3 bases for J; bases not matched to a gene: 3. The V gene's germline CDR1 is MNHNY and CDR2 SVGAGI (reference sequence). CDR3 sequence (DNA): TGTGCCAGCAGTTATTCGGACAGGGACTATGGCTACACCTTC. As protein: CASSYSDRDYGYTF.

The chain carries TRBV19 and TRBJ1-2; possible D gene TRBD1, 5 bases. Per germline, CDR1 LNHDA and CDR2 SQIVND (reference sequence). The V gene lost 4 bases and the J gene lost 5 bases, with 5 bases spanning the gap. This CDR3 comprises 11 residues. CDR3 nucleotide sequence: TGTGCCAGTAGTAGACAGTATGGCTACACCTTC. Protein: CASSRQYGYTF.

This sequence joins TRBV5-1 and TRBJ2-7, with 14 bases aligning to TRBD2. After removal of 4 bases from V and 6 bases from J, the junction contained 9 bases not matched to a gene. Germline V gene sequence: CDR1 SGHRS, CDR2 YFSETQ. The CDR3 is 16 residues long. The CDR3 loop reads CASSTGLAGGLLEQYF. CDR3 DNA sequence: TGCGCCAGCAGCACTGGACTAGCGGGGGGATTGCTCGAGCAGTACTTC.

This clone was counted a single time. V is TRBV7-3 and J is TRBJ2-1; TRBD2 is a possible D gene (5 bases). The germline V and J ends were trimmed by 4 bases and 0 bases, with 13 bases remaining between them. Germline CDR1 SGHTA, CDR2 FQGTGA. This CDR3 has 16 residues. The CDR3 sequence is CASSSGLPNSYNEQFF. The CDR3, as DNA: TGTGCCAGCAGCTCCGGACTTCCAAACTCCTACAATGAGCAGTTCTTC.

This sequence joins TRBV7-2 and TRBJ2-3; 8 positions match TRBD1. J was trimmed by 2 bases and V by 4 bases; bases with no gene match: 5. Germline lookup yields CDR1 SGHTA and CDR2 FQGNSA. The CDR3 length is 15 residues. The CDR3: CASSSRTGNTDTQYF. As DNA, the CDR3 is TGTGCCAGCAGCTCGAGGACAGGGAACACAGATACGCAGTATTTT.